The 19 T cell receptor beta chains reported below all come from one sample, sequenced in a study of blood T cells in healthy people across ages (dated by TCRdb to 2013 to 2016). Receptors were amplified or captured by 5' RACE. Data came from an Illumina HiSeq 2500. A second PCR of about 6 to 11 cycles was run with a J-beta primer mix and a sample-barcoded 5' primer. TCRdb trimmed the raw reads at Q25, called clones with MiXCR and kept productive beta chains. All rows with the same CDR3 protein become a single entry with the most common DNA and genes. Across this sample there are fewer than 700,000 distinct CDR3 sequences, with around half seen only once. The ten biggest clones cover roughly 25% of the sample. The sequencing input was blood. Receptors originate from a man aged 80 or over in good health.

The V and J genes are TRBV4-1 and TRBJ2-1; D unclear. Germline lookup yields CDR1 MGHRA and CDR2 YSYEKL. The CDR3 consists of 19 residues. V lost 0 bases, J lost 0 bases, and 18 bases lay in between. The CDR3 nucleotides are TGCGCCAGCAGCCAAGATCGGAGTCTGATAAAAAGCTCCTACAATGAGCAGTTCTTC. This gives the protein CASSQDRSLIKSSYNEQFF.

The chain recombines TRBV7-9 with TRBJ2-7, with unresolved D. Trimming stripped 5 bases from V and 3 bases from J, with 14 bases between. Germline loops: CDR1 SEHNR, CDR2 FQNEAQ (reference sequence). This CDR3 spans 14 amino acids. CDR3 nucleotide sequence: TGTGCCAGCAGCCCCCGAGAGGCCCTCTACGAGCAGTACTTC. Protein: CASSPREALYEQYF.

The genes are TRBV20-1 and TRBJ2-3, with D possibly being TRBD2 (5 bases). The V end was cut by 3 bases, the J end by 1 base, with 11 bases between. The V gene's germline CDR1 is DFQATT and CDR2 SNEGSKA (reference sequence). This CDR3 is built from 14 residues. The CDR3 sequence: CSASTSSGTDTQYF. The CDR3 DNA follows: TGCAGTGCTAGCACTAGTTCTGGCACAGATACGCAGTATTTT.

This clonotype was counted at least ten times. The chain is built from TRBV29-1 and TRBJ2-5, with a tentative D call TRBD2 (6 bases). Germline V gene lookup returns CDR1 SQVTM and CDR2 ANQGSEA. With 7 bases removed from V and 7 bases from J, the gap between germline ends came to 19 bases. The CDR3 is made up of 13 amino acids. In DNA form, the CDR3 reads TGCAGCGGCCTTAGGTCACAAGCGGGGACCCAGTACTTC. It is translated as CSGLRSQAGTQYF.

V is TRBV20-1 and J is TRBJ2-1; perhaps TRBD2 as D (5 bases). V gave up 5 bases and J gave up 10 bases, with 15 bases separating them. Germline V lookup: CDR1 DFQATT, CDR2 SNEGSKA (reference sequence). The CDR3 contains 12 residues. This chain's CDR3 is CSAENTGREQFF. The CDR3 DNA reads TGCAGTGCTGAAAACACGGGAAGGGAGCAGTTCTTC.

The genes are TRBV7-2 and TRBJ2-7; 11 bases map to TRBD2. The CDR3 spans 16 residues. The ends lost 5 bases at V and 1 base at J; junction bases unmatched: 7. From germline, CDR1 is SGHTA and CDR2 FQGNSA. The CDR3 nucleotides are TGTGCCAGCAGCGCTTTTACTAGCGGGAGTTCCTACGAGCAGTACTTC. Translating it yields CASSAFTSGSSYEQYF.

The chain links TRBV4-3 to TRBJ2-7; D remains ambiguous. The germline V gene encodes CDR1 LGHNA and CDR2 YSLEER. The CDR3 has 16 amino acids. V was clipped by 4 bases and J by 1 base, with 17 bases between them. Written as DNA, the CDR3 is TGCGCCAGCAGCCCCGCTCCGGCCCAAGGGTCCTACGAGCAGTACTTC. Protein sequence: CASSPAPAQGSYEQYF.

This clonotype showed up just a few times. The rearrangement uses TRBV25-1 and TRBJ2-7; D remains unclear. Germline-derived CDR1 and CDR2 are MGHDK and SYGVNS. The CDR3 extends over 14 amino acids. Deletions cut 0 bases from V and 2 bases from J, with 8 bases between. In nucleotides, the CDR3 is TGTGCCAGCAGTGAATATATAGGTCCCTACGAGCAGTACTTC. It codes for CASSEYIGPYEQYF.

The chain uses TRBV20-1 and TRBJ2-1; TRBD2 aligns across 7 bases. CDR3 length equals 15 residues. Germline trimming cut 3 bases from V and 1 base from J; bases unmatched to any gene: 6. The V gene's germline CDR1 is DFQATT and CDR2 SNEGSKA (reference sequence). The CDR3 sequence is CSASGGDASYNEQFF. The CDR3 bases are TGCAGTGCTAGTGGGGGGGATGCGTCCTACAATGAGCAGTTCTTC.

The V call is TRBV6-2 or TRBV6-3, the J call TRBJ2-5; 7 nucleotides match TRBD2. Germline V CDR1 and CDR2: MNHEY, SVGEGT. The length of the CDR3 is 19 residues. V shed 0 bases and J 0 bases; nucleotides not matched to a gene: 13. The CDR3 nucleotides are TGTGCCAGCAGTTACTCGATAGGAGCAGCGGGGACGTACCAAGAGACCCAGTACTTC. As protein: CASSYSIGAAGTYQETQYF.

Points on this clonotype: Compared with germline, one end of the junction differs, possibly owing to a read error. J is TRBJ2-1 and V is TRBV12-3 or TRBV12-4; D is possibly TRBD1 (5 bases). The CDR3 is 15 residues long. The CDR3 DNA reads TGTGCCTGCAGTTCCAGGGTAGGTGGGAACAATGAGCAGTTCTTC. Protein product: CACSSRVGGNNEQFF.

This chain joins TRBV28 and TRBJ1-2; 9 bases agree with TRBD1. This CDR3 comprises 14 residues. The trim removed 6 bases at V and 3 bases at J, leaving 5 bases unmatched. The V gene's germline CDR1 is MDHEN and CDR2 SYDVKM. The DNA of the CDR3 is TGTGCCAGCAGACTACAGGGGGCTGACTATGGCTACACCTTC. Its translation: CASRLQGADYGYTF.

This clonotype came up many times. The V gene is TRBV6-6, the J gene TRBJ1-5; D is unclear. CDR1 and CDR2 from the germline V gene are MNHNY and SVGAGI (reference sequence). The CDR3 length is 14 residues. V was shortened by 8 bases and J by 0 bases, with 11 bases between the two germline ends. The CDR3 here is CASSMMDSNQPQHF. In nucleotides, the CDR3 is TGTGCCAGCTCGATGATGGATAGCAATCAGCCCCAGCATTTT.

V is TRBV20-1 and J is TRBJ2-7; D is uncertain. Trimming took 2 bases from V and 3 from J, leaving 8 bases between them. This CDR3 is built from 12 residues. Germline V CDR1 and CDR2: DFQATT, SNEGSKA (reference sequence). CDR3 bases: TGCAGTGCTAGACCAGGAGTCTACGAGCAGTACTTC. Amino acids: CSARPGVYEQYF.

This sequence joins TRBV6-5 and TRBJ2-3, with D perhaps matching TRBD2 (8 bases). This CDR3 contains 19 residues. Trimming shortened V by 2 bases and J by 11 bases, and 32 bases separated the two germline ends. In germline, CDR1 is MNHEY, CDR2 SVGAGI. CDR3 coding DNA: TGTGCCAGCAGTTACGACAGGGAGGGACTAGGAGCTTCAGGGGATGGGCAGTATTTT. Translating it yields CASSYDREGLGASGDGQYF.

The chain joins TRBV25-1 to TRBJ2-7, with D perhaps assigned TRBD1 or TRBD2 (6 bases each). The CDR3 sequence is 16 residues long. Germline assignment: CDR1 MGHDK and CDR2 SYGVNS. Trimming left V 6 bases short and J 0 bases short, with 18 bases between. Here the CDR3 reads CASRKSGGGSSYEQYF. DNA of the CDR3: TGTGCCAGCAGGAAGAGTGGAGGGGGAAGCTCCTACGAGCAGTACTTC.

The rearrangement joins TRBV20-1 to TRBJ1-1, with a possible D match to TRBD1 (6 bases). This CDR3 is 14 amino acids long. Between the trimmed V and J ends, which lost 5 bases and 1 base, there was a span of 14 bases. CDR1 is DFQATT and CDR2 is SNEGSKA in the germline V gene (reference sequence). Here the CDR3 reads CSAALRGRNTEAFF. The CDR3 DNA reads TGCAGTGCTGCTCTCAGGGGTAGGAACACTGAAGCTTTCTTT.

This clonotype occurred a few times. The chain has TRBV6-5 and TRBJ2-2; D unresolved. V was shortened by 6 bases and J by 0 bases, with 8 bases between the two germline ends. This CDR3 region has 14 residues. Germline loops: CDR1 MNHEY, CDR2 SVGAGI. The CDR3 bases are TGTGCCAGCAGCTGGGCCCCGAACACCGGGGAGCTGTTTTTT. Translated: CASSWAPNTGELFF.

In its sample, this clonotype was seen many times. The rearrangement uses TRBV7-2 and TRBJ2-1, with D possibly matching TRBD1 (6 bases). The CDR3 extends over 13 amino acids. Looked up from germline, CDR1 is SGHTA and CDR2 is FQGNSA. The V and J ends lost 6 bases and 6 bases respectively, with 12 bases between them. As DNA, the CDR3 is TGTGCCAGCAGAGACCAGGGGTTCAATGAGCAGTTCTTC. It is translated as CASRDQGFNEQFF.